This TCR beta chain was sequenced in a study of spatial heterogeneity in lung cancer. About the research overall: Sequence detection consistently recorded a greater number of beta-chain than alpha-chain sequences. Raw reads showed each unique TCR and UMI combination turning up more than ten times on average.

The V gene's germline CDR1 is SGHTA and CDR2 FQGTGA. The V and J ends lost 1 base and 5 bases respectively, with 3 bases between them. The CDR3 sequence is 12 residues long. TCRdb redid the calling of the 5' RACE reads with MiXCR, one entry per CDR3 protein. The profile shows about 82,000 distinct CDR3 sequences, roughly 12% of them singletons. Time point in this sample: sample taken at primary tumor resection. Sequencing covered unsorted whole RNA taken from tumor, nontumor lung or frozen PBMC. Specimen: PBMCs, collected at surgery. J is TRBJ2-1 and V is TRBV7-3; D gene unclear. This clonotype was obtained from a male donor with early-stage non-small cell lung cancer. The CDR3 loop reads CASSLRNNEQFF. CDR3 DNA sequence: TGTGCCAGCAGCTTAAGAAACAATGAGCAGTTCTTC.